This T cell receptor (beta chain) originates from a study of beta chain features in type 1 diabetes. Study-wide context: Age, gender and cell yields were alike across patients and healthy donors.

Germline-derived CDR1 and CDR2 are SQVTM and ANQGSEA. This CDR3 is 18 amino acids long. J lost 3 bases, V lost 7 bases, and 15 bases had no gene match. As to this clone: Its antigen remains unknown. This specimen includes other DNA sequences encoding the same CDR3.

The investigators reverse transcribed all of the isolated RNA, so they sequenced expressed TCRB transcripts. Assay: immunoSEQ multiplex PCR; the TCRdb copy retains only in-frame clones and omits some. The sample lists under 900,000 clones, roughly a sixth occurring once. General study results and limits: At VDJ recombination sites, type 1 diabetes patients had fewer insertions and more deleted nucleotides. TCRB CDR3s were moderately but significantly shorter in Type 1 diabetes patients in all four CD4+ subsets. A PCR bias possibly favoring shorter templates would apply equally to patients and controls.

The sequenced sample was naive CD4+ T cells from blood. The sequence derives from a woman younger than 30 in good health. The gene calls are TRBV29-1 and TRBJ2-2; 12 bases align to TRBD2. CDR3 protein: CSAGRSLAGGSDTGELFF. As DNA, the CDR3 is TGCAGCGCCGGGAGGTCTCTAGCGGGAGGGTCGGACACCGGGGAGCTGTTTTTT.